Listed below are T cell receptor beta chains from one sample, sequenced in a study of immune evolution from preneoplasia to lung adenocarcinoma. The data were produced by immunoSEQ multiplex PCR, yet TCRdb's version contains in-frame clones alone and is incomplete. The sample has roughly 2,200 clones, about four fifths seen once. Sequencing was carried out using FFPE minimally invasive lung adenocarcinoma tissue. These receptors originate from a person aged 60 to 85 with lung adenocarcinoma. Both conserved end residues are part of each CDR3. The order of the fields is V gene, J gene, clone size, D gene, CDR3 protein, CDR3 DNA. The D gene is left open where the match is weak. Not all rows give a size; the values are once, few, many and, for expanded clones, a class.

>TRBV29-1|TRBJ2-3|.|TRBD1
CSTTGTAGTDTQYF
TGCAGCACAACGGGGACAGCCGGCACAGATACGCAGTATTTT
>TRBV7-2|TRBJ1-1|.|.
CASRMSGITEAFF
TGTGCCAGCAGAATGAGTGGTATCACTGAAGCTTTCTTT
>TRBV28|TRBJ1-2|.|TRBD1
CASTGQEVNYGYTF
TGTGCCAGCACGGGACAGGAGGTTAACTATGGCTACACCTTC
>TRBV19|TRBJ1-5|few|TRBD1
CASSTRPGQGTAQPQHF
TGTGCCAGTAGTACCCGGCCGGGACAGGGAACCGCACAGCCCCAGCATTTT
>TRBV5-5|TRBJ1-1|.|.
CASSFEGTNTEAFF
TGTGCCAGCAGCTTCGAGGGCACGAACACTGAAGCTTTCTTT
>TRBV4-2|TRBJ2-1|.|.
CASSQDSGGVNEQFF
TGTGCCAGCAGCCAAGATAGCGGAGGGGTCAATGAGCAGTTCTTC
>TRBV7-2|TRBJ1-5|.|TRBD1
CASSRYRGPSQPQHF
TGTGCCAGCAGCAGATACAGGGGGCCGAGTCAGCCCCAGCATTTT
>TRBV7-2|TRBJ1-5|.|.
CASSQRTDQPQHF
TGTGCCAGCAGCCAGAGGACAGATCAGCCCCAGCATTTT
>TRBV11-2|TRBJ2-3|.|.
CASSLVGALTDTQYF
TGTGCCAGCAGCTTAGTGGGAGCGTTGACAGATACGCAGTATTTT
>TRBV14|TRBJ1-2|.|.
CASSPLGGLGYTF
TGTGCCAGCAGCCCCCTCGGCGGGCTTGGCTACACCTTC
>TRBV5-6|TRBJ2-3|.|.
CASSLGRSRDTQYF
TGTGCCAGCAGCTTGGGGCGCTCCCGGGATACGCAGTATTTT
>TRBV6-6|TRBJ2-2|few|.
CASSYVTGELFF
TGTGCCAGCAGTTACGTAACCGGGGAGCTGTTTTTT
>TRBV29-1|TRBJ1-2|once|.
CSVEVDSQGYTF
TGCAGCGTTGAAGTGGACAGCCAGGGCTACACCTTC
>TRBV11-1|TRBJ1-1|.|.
CASSFYLGTEAFF
TGTGCCAGCAGCTTCTATCTGGGAACTGAAGCTTTCTTT
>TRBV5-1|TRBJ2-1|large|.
CASSIGQPNEQFF
TGCGCCAGCAGTATTGGTCAACCCAATGAGCAGTTCTTC
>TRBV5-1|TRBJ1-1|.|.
CASRWANTEAFF
TGCGCCAGCAGGTGGGCAAACACTGAAGCTTTCTTT
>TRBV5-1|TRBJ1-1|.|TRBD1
CASSLGGQDEAFF
TGCGCCAGCAGCTTGGGGGGACAGGATGAAGCTTTCTTT
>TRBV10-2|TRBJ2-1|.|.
CASSESGQGEQFF
TGCGCCAGCAGTGAGTCGGGACAAGGGGAGCAGTTCTTC
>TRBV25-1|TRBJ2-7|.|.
CASRTTGWLDEQYF
TGTGCCAGCAGGACAACAGGGTGGCTTGACGAGCAGTACTTC
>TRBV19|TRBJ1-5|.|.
CASSIDKGRGNQPQHF
TGTGCCAGTAGTATAGATAAAGGCAGGGGCAATCAGCCCCAGCATTTT
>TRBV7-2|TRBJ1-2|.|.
CASSSTAGVEYGYTF
TGTGCCAGCAGCTCCACAGCCGGAGTCGAATATGGCTACACCTTC
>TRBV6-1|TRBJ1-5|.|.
CASRSQGQGVQPQHF
TGTGCCAGCAGGAGTCAAGGGCAGGGTGTTCAGCCCCAGCATTTT
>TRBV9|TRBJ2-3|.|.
CASSVAVGDTQYF
TGTGCCAGCAGCGTAGCTGTCGGTGATACGCAGTATTTT
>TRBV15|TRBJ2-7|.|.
CATSREGASSYEQYF
TGTGCCACCAGCAGAGAAGGAGCGAGCTCCTACGAGCAGTACTTC
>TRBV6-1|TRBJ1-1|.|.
CASRKARNTEAFF
TGTGCCAGCAGGAAGGCCAGGAACACTGAAGCTTTCTTT
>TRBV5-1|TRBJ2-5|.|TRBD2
CASAGTSGQETQYF
TGCGCCAGTGCCGGGACTAGCGGCCAAGAGACCCAGTACTTC
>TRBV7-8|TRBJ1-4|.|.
CASSLELAANEKLFF
TGTGCCAGCAGCTTAGAGTTGGCGGCGAATGAAAAACTGTTTTTT
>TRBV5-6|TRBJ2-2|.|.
CASSFNSGTSTGELFF
TGTGCCAGCAGCTTTAATTCGGGTACTTCCACCGGGGAGCTGTTTTTT